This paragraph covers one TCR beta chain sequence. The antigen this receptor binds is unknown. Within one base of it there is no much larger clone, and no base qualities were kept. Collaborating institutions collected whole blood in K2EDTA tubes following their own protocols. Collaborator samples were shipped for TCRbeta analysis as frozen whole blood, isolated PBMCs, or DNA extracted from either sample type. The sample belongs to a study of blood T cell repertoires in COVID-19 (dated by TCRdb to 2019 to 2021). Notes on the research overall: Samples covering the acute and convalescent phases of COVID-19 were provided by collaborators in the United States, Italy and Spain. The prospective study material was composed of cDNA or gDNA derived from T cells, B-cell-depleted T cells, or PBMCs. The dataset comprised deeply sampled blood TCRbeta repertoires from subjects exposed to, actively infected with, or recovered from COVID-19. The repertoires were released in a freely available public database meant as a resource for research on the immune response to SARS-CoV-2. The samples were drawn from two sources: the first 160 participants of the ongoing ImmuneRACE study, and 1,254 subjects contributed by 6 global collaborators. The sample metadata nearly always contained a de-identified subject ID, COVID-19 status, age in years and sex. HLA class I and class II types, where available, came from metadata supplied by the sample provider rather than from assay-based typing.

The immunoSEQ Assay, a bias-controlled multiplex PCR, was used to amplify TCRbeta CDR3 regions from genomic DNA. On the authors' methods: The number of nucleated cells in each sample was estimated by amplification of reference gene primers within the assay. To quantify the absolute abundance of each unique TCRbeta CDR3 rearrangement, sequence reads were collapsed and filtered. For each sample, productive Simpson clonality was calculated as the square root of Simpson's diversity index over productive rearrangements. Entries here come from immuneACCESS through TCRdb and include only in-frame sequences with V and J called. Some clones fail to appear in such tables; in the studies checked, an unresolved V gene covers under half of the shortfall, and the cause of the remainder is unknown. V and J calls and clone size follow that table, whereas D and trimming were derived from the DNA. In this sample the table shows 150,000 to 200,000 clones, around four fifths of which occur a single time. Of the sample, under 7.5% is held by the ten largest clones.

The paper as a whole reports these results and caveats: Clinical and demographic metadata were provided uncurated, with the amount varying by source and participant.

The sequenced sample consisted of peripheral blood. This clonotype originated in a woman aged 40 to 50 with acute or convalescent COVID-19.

CDR3 region: CASSPTSQPQHF. The bases are TGTGCCAGCAGTCCGACTAGTCAGCCCCAGCATTTT. The chain uses TRBV27 and TRBJ1-5; the D gene assignment is ambiguous. V is reduced by 5 bases and J by 6 bases, leaving a spacing of 8 bases between them. According to the germline V gene (reference sequence), CDR1 reads MNHEY and CDR2 reads SMNVEV. Counted from cysteine to phenylalanine, this CDR3 has 12 amino acids. Of all the DNA, just the CDR3 is kept, 36 bases in frame from base 1.